Listed below are T cell receptor beta chains from one sample, sequenced in a study of T cell responses to AZD1222 COVID-19 vaccine. TCRdb's copy holds only in-frame clones and misses some; the assay was immunoSEQ multiplex PCR. The table has 84,000 or so clones, over 75% seen once; the top ten hold 3% to 3.5%. Sample: peripheral blood, taken 28 days after the second AZD1222 dose. The receptors shown here come from an adult who received the AZD1222 COVID-19 vaccine. CDR3s include the opening cysteine and the closing phenylalanine or tryptophan. The order of the fields is V gene, D gene, clone size, J gene, CDR3 protein, CDR3 DNA. The D gene is left open where the match is weak. Size tells how often a clone was seen (once, few, many) or the class of an expanded clone, and some rows leave it out.

TRBV4-1	.	.	TRBJ1-4	CASSQEPDATNEKLFF	TGCGCCAGCAGCCAAGAGCCTGATGCAACTAATGAAAAACTGTTTTTT
TRBV5-1	TRBD2	.	TRBJ2-2	CASSLAGTSGSPGELFF	TGCGCCAGCAGCTTGGCCGGGACTAGCGGGAGCCCCGGGGAGCTGTTTTTT
TRBV7-8	TRBD1	.	TRBJ2-5	CASSLGQGKETQYF	TGTGCCAGCAGCCTGGGACAGGGGAAAGAGACCCAGTACTTC
TRBV3-1/TRBV3-2	TRBD1	.	TRBJ2-7	CASTPAGGPYEQYF	TGTGCCAGCACCCCCGCAGGGGGCCCCTACGAGCAGTACTTC
TRBV6-1	.	.	TRBJ1-2	CASSEGGRTYRVGYTF	TGTGCCAGCAGTGAAGGGGGTCGGACCTATCGGGTGGGCTACACCTTC
TRBV28	TRBD1	.	TRBJ1-2	CASSLQGVRSGYTF	TGTGCCAGCAGTTTACAGGGGGTACGTAGCGGCTACACCTTC
TRBV18	.	.	TRBJ1-1	CASSPIGEGTGEAFF	TGTGCCAGCTCACCGATCGGCGAGGGAACGGGTGAAGCTTTCTTT
TRBV29-1	TRBD1	.	TRBJ1-5	CSVGQGAASNQPQHF	TGCAGCGTGGGACAGGGGGCGGCGAGCAATCAGCCCCAGCATTTT
TRBV2	.	once	TRBJ1-6	CASSDGPTVNNSPLHF	TGTGCCAGCAGTGATGGGCCTACAGTAAATAATTCACCCCTCCACTTT
TRBV7-3	TRBD1	.	TRBJ1-1	CASSPNRGPYTEAFF	TGTGCCAGCAGCCCTAACAGGGGGCCTTACACTGAAGCTTTCTTT
TRBV27	TRBD2	.	TRBJ2-1	CASTTSGSHEQFF	TGTGCCAGCACTACTAGCGGGAGTCATGAGCAGTTCTTC
TRBV6-4	TRBD2	.	TRBJ2-3	CATKREGRDTQYF	TGTGCTACCAAGCGGGAGGGCCGGGATACGCAGTATTTT
TRBV27	.	.	TRBJ2-7	CASSFTTGPYEQYF	TGTGCCAGCAGTTTTACCACAGGGCCCTACGAGCAGTACTTC
TRBV30	TRBD1	.	TRBJ2-4	CAWGRGTAPIQYF	TGTGCCTGGGGCAGGGGGACGGCCCCCATTCAGTACTTC
TRBV5-1	.	few	TRBJ1-1	CASSLGLAGVGENTEAFF	TGCGCCAGCAGCCTGGGACTAGCGGGAGTTGGGGAAAACACTGAAGCTTTCTTT
TRBV6-1	TRBD1	.	TRBJ1-4	CASSGRGQGGNEKLFF	TGTGCCAGCAGTGGCCGAGGACAGGGAGGAAATGAAAAACTGTTTTTT
TRBV4-2	TRBD1	.	TRBJ1-6	CASSQPTGVDSPLHF	TGTGCCAGCAGCCAACCGACAGGGGTGGATTCACCCCTCCACTTT
TRBV27	TRBD1	.	TRBJ1-1	CASSPHGQDEDTEAFF	TGTGCCAGCAGTCCCCACGGACAGGATGAAGACACTGAAGCTTTCTTT
TRBV7-7	TRBD1	.	TRBJ2-2	CASSSTGVGGELFF	TGTGCCAGCAGCTCCACAGGGGTCGGCGGGGAGCTGTTTTTT
TRBV9	TRBD2	.	TRBJ2-7	CASSATLAGVEEQYF	TGTGCCAGCAGCGCCACACTAGCGGGAGTTGAGGAGCAGTACTTC
TRBV11-3	.	.	TRBJ2-1	CASSNEGQIGGNNEQFF	TGTGCCAGCAGCAACGAAGGACAGATTGGGGGGAACAATGAGCAGTTCTTC
TRBV30	.	.	TRBJ1-6	CAWRDLRAVVPLHF	TGTGCCTGGAGGGATCTTAGGGCCGTCGTACCCCTCCACTTT
TRBV15	.	.	TRBJ2-4	CATSRGAGRDKNIQYF	TGTGCCACCAGCAGAGGGGCCGGACGGGACAAAAACATTCAGTACTTC
TRBV12-3/TRBV12-4	TRBD1	.	TRBJ1-2	CASSNRGGYTF	TGTGCCAGCAGCAACAGGGGCGGCTACACCTTC
TRBV19	TRBD1	.	TRBJ1-5	CASTQGQGTQPQHF	TGTGCCAGTACGCAGGGACAGGGGACTCAGCCCCAGCATTTT
TRBV11-1	.	.	TRBJ1-4	CASSLTRQDEKLFF	TGTGCCAGCAGCTTGACCAGACAGGATGAAAAACTGTTTTTT
TRBV4-1	TRBD1	.	TRBJ1-5	CASSTGTGGIHSNQPQHF	TGCGCCAGCAGCACGGGGACAGGGGGCATTCATAGCAATCAGCCCCAGCATTTT
TRBV7-6	.	.	TRBJ2-7	CASSPTPKRSSYEQYF	TGTGCCAGCAGCCCGACCCCCAAAAGGAGCTCCTACGAGCAGTACTTC
TRBV6-5	.	.	TRBJ2-2	CASSGSLHTGELFF	TGTGCCAGCTCCGGCAGTCTTCACACCGGGGAGCTGTTTTTT
TRBV5-6	.	.	TRBJ1-1	CASSYGFEGTEAFF	TGTGCCAGCAGCTACGGGTTCGAGGGGACTGAAGCTTTCTTT
TRBV10-3	.	once	TRBJ2-5	CAISEGEAGAETQYF	TGTGCCATCAGTGAAGGGGAGGCAGGAGCGGAGACCCAGTACTTC
TRBV11-2	.	.	TRBJ2-7	CASSLDLLSDYEQYF	TGTGCCAGCAGCTTAGATTTGCTGAGTGACTACGAGCAGTACTTC
TRBV13	TRBD1	.	TRBJ1-3	CASSSDRVIGNTIYF	TGTGCCAGCAGCAGCGACAGGGTAATTGGAAACACCATATATTTT